These T cell receptor beta chains were read from a single sample in a study of a mutant IDH1 vaccine in newly diagnosed glioma. The protocol was immunoSEQ multiplex PCR, while the TCRdb copy is restricted to in-frame clones and leaves out a portion. The sample lists approximately 61,000 clones, approximately 80% seen once, with approximately 6.1% in the top ten. These receptors' targets are unknown. Specimen: PBMCs, collected from a glioma patient whose treatment included an IDH1 peptide vaccine. Receptors were obtained from a man aged 45-65 years with glioma. CDR3s include the opening cysteine and the closing phenylalanine or tryptophan. The D gene is left open where the match is weak. Expanded clones are given a class, and other clones once, few, many or no size at all.

j_call d_call v_call clone_size cdr3_aa
TRBJ1-4 TRBD1 TRBV25-1 . CASSEYSGTGGVKLFF
TRBJ2-2 . TRBV4-3 . CASSQDPQEGGELFF
TRBJ2-7 . TRBV5-6 . CASLLTGSYEQYF
TRBJ1-2 . TRBV4-1 once CASSPLTGTNYGYTF
TRBJ1-5 TRBD1 TRBV7-9 . CASSLGTGSQPQHF
TRBJ2-1 . TRBV28 . CASTIRGNEQFF
TRBJ2-3 . TRBV7-9 . CASSLMGYRTDTQYF
TRBJ2-2 . TRBV4-3 . CASSQDADSIPGELFF
TRBJ1-4 . TRBV27 few CASKSGGEKLFF
TRBJ2-3 . TRBV9 . CASSPRATDTQYF